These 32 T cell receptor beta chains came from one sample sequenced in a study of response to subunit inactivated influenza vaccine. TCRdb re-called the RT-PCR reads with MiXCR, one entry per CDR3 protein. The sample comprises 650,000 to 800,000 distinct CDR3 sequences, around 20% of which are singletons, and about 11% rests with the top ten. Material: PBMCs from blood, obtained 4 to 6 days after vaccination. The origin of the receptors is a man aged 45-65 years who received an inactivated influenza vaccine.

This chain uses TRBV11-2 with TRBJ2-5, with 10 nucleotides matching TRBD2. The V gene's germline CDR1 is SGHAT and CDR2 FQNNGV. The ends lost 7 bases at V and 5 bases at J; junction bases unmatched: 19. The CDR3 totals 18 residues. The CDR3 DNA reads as TGTGCCAGCAACCGGATACGAGGAAGCGGGAGGGCCCGCGAGACCCAGTACTTC. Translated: CASNRIRGSGRARETQYF.

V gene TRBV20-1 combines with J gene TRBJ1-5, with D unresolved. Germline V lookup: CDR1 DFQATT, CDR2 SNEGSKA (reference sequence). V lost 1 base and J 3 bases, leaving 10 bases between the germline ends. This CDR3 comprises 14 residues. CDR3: CSARVPGSNQPQHF. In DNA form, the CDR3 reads TGCAGTGCTAGAGTCCCCGGATCCAATCAGCCCCAGCATTTT.

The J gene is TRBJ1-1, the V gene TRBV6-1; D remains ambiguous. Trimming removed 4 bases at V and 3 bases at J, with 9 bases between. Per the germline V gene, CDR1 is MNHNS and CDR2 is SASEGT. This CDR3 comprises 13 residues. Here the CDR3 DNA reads TGTGCCAGCAGTGGAGGGCCGTACACTGAAGCTTTCTTT. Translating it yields CASSGGPYTEAFF.

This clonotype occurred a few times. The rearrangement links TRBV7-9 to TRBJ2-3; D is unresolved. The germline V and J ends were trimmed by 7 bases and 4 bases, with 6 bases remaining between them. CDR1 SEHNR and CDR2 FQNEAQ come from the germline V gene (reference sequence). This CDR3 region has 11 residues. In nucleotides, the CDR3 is TGTGCCAGCACCAACTCAGATACGCAGTATTTT. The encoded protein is CASTNSDTQYF.

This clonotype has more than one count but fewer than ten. CDR3 sequence (DNA): TGTGCCAGCAGCCGAGGGGGCCAAGAGACCCAGTACTTC. Translating gives CASSRGGQETQYF. The chain employs TRBV7-2 and TRBJ2-5, with D maybe TRBD1 (6 bases). The germline gives CDR1 SGHTA, CDR2 FQGNSA. The CDR3 has 13 residues. The V end was cut by 5 bases, the J end by 1 base, with 8 bases between. Variable domain in full (rest from reference TRBV7-2 and TRBJ2-5): GAGVSQSPSNKVTEKGKDVELRCDPISGHTALYWYRQSLGQGLEFLIYFQGNSAPDKSGLPSDRFSAERTGGSVSTLTIQRTQQEDSAVYLCASSRGGQETQYFGPGTRLLVL.

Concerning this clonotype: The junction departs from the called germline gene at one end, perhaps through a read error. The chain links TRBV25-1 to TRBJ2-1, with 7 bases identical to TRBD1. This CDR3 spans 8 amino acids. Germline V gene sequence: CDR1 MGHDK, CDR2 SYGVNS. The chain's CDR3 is CASGDRVF. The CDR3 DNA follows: TGTGCCAGCGGAGACAGGGTCTTC.

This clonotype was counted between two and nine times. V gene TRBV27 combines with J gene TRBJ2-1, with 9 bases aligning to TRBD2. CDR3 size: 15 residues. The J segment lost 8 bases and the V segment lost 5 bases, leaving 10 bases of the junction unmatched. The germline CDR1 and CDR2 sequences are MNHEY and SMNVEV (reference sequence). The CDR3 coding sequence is TGTGCCAGCAGTCCCACCGGCGGGAGGGGAGATGAGCAGTTCTTC. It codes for CASSPTGGRGDEQFF.

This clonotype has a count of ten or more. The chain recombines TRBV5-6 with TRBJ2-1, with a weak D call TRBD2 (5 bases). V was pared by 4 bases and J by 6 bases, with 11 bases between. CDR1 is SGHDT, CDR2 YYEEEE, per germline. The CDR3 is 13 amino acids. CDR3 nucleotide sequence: TGTGCCAGCAGCCTCCTAGCTCGCAATGAGCAGTTCTTC. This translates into CASSLLARNEQFF.

CDR3 region: CASRKLAPGDTGELFF. CDR3 sequence (DNA): TGTGCCAGCAGGAAACTAGCGCCTGGGGACACCGGGGAGCTGTTTTTT. The chain combines TRBV6-1 with TRBJ2-2; 7 positions agree with TRBD2. The CDR3 length is 16 residues. With V trimmed by 6 bases and J by 3 bases, 10 bases remained unmatched. Germline values: CDR1 MNHNS, CDR2 SASEGT.

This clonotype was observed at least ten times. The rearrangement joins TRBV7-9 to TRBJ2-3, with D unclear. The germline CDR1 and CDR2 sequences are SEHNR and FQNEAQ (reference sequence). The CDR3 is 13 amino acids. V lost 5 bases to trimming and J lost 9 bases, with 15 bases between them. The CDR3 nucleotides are TGTGCCAGCAGCCCTGCCCCGAGGCAGACGCAGTATTTT. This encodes CASSPAPRQTQYF.

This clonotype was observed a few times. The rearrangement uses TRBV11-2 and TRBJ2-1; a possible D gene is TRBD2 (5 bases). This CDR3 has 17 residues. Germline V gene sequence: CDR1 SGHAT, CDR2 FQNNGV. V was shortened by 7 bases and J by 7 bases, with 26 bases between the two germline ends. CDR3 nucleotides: TGTGCCAGCAACCCGAGGCCCACTGGCGCTTGGGAGAATGAGCAGTTCTTC. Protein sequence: CASNPRPTGAWENEQFF. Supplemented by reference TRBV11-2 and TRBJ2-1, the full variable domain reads EAGVAQSPRYKIIEKRQSVAFWCNPISGHATLYWYQQILGQGPKLLIQFQNNGVVDDSQLPKDRFSAERLKGVDSTLKIQPAKLEDSAVYLCASNPRPTGAWENEQFFGPGTRLTVL.

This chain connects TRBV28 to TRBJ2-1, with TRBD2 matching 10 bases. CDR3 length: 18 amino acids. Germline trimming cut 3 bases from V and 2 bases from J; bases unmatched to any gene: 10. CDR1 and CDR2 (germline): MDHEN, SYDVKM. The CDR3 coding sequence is TGTGCCAGCAGTTTTACGCTAGCGGGAGTGCCTCCCTACAATGAGCAGTTCTTC. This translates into CASSFTLAGVPPYNEQFF.

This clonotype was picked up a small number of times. CDR3 bases: TGTGCCAGCGCCCCGGCGGCTGATGAAAAACTGTTTTTT. Protein product: CASAPAADEKLFF. The V call is TRBV6-1, the J call TRBJ1-4; D unclear. Germline V lookup: CDR1 MNHNS, CDR2 SASEGT. This CDR3 is built from 13 residues. V was shortened by 8 bases and J by 6 bases, with 13 bases between the two germline ends.

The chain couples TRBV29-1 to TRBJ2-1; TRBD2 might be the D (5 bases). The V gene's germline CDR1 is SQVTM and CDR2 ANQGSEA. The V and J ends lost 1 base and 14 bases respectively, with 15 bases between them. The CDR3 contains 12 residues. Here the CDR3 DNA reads TGCAGCGTTGAAGGGGGATTAGGGAGCAAGTTCTTC. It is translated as CSVEGGLGSKFF.

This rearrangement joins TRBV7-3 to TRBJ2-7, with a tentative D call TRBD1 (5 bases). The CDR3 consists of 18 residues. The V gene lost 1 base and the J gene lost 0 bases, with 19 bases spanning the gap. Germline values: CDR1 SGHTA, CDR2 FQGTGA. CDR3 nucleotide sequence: TGTGCCAGCAGCTTAAAGGGGTTCGGGCAGGGAAGCTCCTACGAGCAGTACTTC. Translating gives CASSLKGFGQGSSYEQYF. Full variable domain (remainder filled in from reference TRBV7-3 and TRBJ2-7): GAGVSQTPSNKVTEKGKYVELRCDPISGHTALYWYRQSLGQGPEFLIYFQGTGAADDSGLPNDRFFAVRPEGSVSTLKIQRTERGDSAVYLCASSLKGFGQGSSYEQYFGPGTRLTVT.

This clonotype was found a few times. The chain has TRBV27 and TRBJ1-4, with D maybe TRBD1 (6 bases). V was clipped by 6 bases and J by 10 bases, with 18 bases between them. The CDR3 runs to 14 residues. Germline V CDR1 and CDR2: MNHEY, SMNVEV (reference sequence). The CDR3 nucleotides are TGTGCCAGCAGCCACGGGACCAGGGGTGGAAAACTGTTTTTT. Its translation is CASSHGTRGGKLFF.

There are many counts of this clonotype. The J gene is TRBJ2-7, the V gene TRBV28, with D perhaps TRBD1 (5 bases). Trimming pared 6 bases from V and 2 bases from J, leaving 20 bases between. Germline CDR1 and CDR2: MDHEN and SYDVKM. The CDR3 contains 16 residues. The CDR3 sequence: CASSPDQQEITYEQYF. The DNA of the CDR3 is TGTGCCAGCAGCCCAGACCAACAGGAAATTACCTACGAGCAGTACTTC.

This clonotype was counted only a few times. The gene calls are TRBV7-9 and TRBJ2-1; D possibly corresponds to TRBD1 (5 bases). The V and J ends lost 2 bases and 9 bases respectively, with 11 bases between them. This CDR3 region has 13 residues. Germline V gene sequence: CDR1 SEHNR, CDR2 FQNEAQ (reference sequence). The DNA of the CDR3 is TGTGCCAGCAGCTTAATACAGGCGAGTGAGCAGTTCTTC. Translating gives CASSLIQASEQFF.

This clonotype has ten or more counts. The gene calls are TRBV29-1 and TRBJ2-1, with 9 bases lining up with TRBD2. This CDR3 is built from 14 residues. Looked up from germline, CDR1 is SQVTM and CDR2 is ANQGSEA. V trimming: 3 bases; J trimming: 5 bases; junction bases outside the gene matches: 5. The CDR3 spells CSVEGRLADNEQFF. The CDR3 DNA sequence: TGCAGCGTTGAGGGCAGACTAGCGGACAATGAGCAGTTCTTC.

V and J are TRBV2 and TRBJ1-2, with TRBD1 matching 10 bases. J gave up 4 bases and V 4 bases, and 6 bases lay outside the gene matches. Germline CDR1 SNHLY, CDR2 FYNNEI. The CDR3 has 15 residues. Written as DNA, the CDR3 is TGTGCCAGCAGTGCCGACAGGGGGCGCATCTATGGCTACACCTTC. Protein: CASSADRGRIYGYTF.

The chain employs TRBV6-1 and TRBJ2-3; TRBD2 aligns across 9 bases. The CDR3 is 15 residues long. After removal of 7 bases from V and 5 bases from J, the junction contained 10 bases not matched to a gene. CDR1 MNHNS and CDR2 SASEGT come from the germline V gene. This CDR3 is CASKLAGSHLDTQYF. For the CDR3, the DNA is TGTGCCAGCAAACTAGCGGGTTCTCATTTAGATACGCAGTATTTT.

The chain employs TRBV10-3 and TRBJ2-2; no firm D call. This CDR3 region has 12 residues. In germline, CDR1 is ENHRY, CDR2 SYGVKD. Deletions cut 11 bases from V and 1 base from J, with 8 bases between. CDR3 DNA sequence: TGTGCCTCCCTAGTGAACACCGGGGAGCTGTTTTTT. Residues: CASLVNTGELFF.

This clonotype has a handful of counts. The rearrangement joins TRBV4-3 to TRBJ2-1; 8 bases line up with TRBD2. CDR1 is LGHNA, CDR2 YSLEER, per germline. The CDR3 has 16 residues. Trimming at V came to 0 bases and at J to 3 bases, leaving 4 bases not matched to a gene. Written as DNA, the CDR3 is TGCGCCAGCAGCCAAGATTTGAGCGGGGGCTACAATGAGCAGTTCTTC. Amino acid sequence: CASSQDLSGGYNEQFF.

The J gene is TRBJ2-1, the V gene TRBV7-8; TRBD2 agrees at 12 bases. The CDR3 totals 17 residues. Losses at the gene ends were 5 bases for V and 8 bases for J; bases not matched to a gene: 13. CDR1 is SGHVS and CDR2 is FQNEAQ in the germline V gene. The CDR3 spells CASSHLASGRANYEQFF. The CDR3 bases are TGTGCCAGCAGCCACCTAGCTAGCGGGAGGGCCAATTATGAGCAGTTCTTC.

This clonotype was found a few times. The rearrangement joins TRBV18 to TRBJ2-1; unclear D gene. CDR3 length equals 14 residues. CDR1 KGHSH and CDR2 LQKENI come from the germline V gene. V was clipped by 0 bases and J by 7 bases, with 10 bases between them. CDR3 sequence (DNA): TGTGCCAGCTCACCACCCAGTAGAAGAAATGAGCAGTTCTTC. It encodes CASSPPSRRNEQFF.

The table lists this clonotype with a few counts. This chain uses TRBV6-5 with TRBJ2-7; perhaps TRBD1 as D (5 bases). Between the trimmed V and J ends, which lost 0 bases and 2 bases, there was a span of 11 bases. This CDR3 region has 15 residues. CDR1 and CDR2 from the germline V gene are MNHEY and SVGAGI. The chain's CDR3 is CASSYSGAKAYEQYF. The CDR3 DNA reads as TGTGCCAGCAGTTACTCTGGGGCGAAGGCCTACGAGCAGTACTTC.

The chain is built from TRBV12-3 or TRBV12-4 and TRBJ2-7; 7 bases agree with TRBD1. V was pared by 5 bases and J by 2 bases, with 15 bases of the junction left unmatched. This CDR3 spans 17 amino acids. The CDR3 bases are TGTGCCAGCAGTATCGGGACAGTCTTCAGGTTTCCCTACGAGCAGTACTTC. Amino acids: CASSIGTVFRFPYEQYF.

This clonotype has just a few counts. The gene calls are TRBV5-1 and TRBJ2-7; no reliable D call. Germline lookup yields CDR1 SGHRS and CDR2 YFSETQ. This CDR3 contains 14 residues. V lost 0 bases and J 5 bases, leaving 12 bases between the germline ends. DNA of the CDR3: TGCGCCAGCAGCTTGGGGCAGAAGGCGGACGAGCAGTACTTC. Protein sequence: CASSLGQKADEQYF. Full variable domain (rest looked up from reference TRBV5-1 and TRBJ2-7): KAGVTQTPRYLIKTRGQQVTLSCSPISGHRSVSWYQQTPGQGLQFLFEYFSETQRNKGNFPGRFSGRQFSNSRSEMNVSTLELGDSALYLCASSLGQKADEQYFGPGTRLTVT.

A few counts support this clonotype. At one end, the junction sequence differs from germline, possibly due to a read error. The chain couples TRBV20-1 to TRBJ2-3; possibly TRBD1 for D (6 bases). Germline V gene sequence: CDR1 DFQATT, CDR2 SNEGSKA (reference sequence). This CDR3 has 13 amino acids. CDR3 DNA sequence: TGCAGTGCCAGAGCAGGGGTTACAGATACGCAGTATTTT. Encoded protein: CSARAGVTDTQYF.

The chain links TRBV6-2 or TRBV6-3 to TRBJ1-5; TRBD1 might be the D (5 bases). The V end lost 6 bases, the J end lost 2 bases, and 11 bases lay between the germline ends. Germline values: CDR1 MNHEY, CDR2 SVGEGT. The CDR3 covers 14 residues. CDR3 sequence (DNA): TGTGCCAGCAGCCAAGGGGTCCGCAATCAGCCCCAGCATTTT. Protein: CASSQGVRNQPQHF.

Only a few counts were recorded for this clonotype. The CDR3, as DNA: TGTGCCAGCAGTTCATGGACAGGGGGCGATGGCTACACCTTC. This encodes CASSSWTGGDGYTF. This chain joins TRBV12-3 or TRBV12-4 and TRBJ1-2, with 11 bases aligning to TRBD1. This CDR3 region has 14 residues. V lost 4 bases and J lost 6; bases outside the gene matches: 4.

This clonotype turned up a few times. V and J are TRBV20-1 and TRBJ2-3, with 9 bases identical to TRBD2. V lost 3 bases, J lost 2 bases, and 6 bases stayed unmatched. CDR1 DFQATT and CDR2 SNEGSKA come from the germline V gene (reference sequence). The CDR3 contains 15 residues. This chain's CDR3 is CSASPLAGFTDTQYF. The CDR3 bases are TGCAGTGCTAGCCCTCTAGCGGGGTTCACAGATACGCAGTATTTT.